The rows below give T cell receptor beta chains drawn from one sample of a study of T cell clones after liver transplantation. Libraries were prepared by immunoSEQ multiplex PCR; TCRdb keeps only in-frame clonotypes and omits some of them. The data show fewer than 80,000 clones, about 85% seen once. Sequences were derived from CD4+ T cells from blood, sampled about 50 months after liver transplant. These receptors all stem from a human patient who received a liver transplant. Some T cells may be supplied by the graft donor. Both conserved end residues are part of each CDR3. Each record gives: J gene, clone size, V gene, D gene, CDR3 protein, CDR3 DNA. D genes are given only for firm matches. Expanded clones get a size class; other rows say once, few or many, or leave the size out.

TRBJ2-2 | . | TRBV7-2 | TRBD2 | CASSPRGLAGGPGAGELFF | TGTGCCAGCAGCCCGCGGGGACTAGCGGGGGGGCCGGGGGCCGGGGAGCTGTTTTTT
TRBJ2-7 | . | TRBV27 | TRBD1 | CASSSHTGQPSYEQYF | TGTGCCAGCAGTTCTCACACGGGACAGCCCTCCTACGAGCAGTACTTC
TRBJ2-7 | . | TRBV30 | . | CAWSPPVATYEQYF | TGTGCCTGGAGTCCCCCGGTCGCAACCTACGAGCAGTACTTC
TRBJ2-2 | . | TRBV7-3 | . | CASSLTTGELFF | TGTGCCAGCAGCTTAACTACCGGGGAGCTGTTTTTT
TRBJ2-5 | . | TRBV28 | TRBD1 | CASSSSGTGGETQYF | TGTGCCAGCAGTTCTTCCGGGACAGGGGGGGAGACCCAGTACTTC
TRBJ1-3 | . | TRBV5-1 | TRBD1 | CASSASGGGNTIYF | TGCGCCAGCAGCGCCTCAGGGGGTGGAAACACCATATATTTT
TRBJ1-2 | . | TRBV7-2 | TRBD1 | CASSLAGQGSNYGYTF | TGTGCCAGCAGCTTAGCGGGACAGGGTTCTAACTATGGCTACACCTTC
TRBJ1-1 | . | TRBV19 | . | CASTWGRSTEAFF | TGTGCCAGTACTTGGGGGCGAAGCACTGAAGCTTTCTTT
TRBJ2-1 | many | TRBV11-3 | . | CASSLGRSSYNEQFF | TGTGCCAGCAGCTTAGGTCGGAGCTCCTACAATGAGCAGTTCTTC
TRBJ1-1 | . | TRBV12-5 | . | CASGIREATEAFF | TGTGCTAGTGGAATCCGGGAGGCTACTGAAGCTTTCTTT
TRBJ2-2 | . | TRBV6-1 | . | CASRWDSNTGELFF | TGTGCCAGCAGGTGGGACTCGAACACCGGGGAGCTGTTTTTT
TRBJ2-3 | . | TRBV18 | TRBD1 | CASSETGDTQYF | TGTGCCAGCTCGGAGACAGGGGATACGCAGTATTTT
TRBJ2-1 | . | TRBV7-9 | . | CASSAAVYNEQFF | TGTGCCAGCAGCGCGGCGGTTTACAATGAGCAGTTCTTC
TRBJ1-1 | . | TRBV28 | TRBD1 | CAGGTGWDTEAFF | TGTGCCGGCGGGACAGGGTGGGACACTGAAGCTTTCTTT
TRBJ2-1 | few | TRBV7-6 | . | CASSLNGNEQFF | TGTGCCAGCAGCTTAAACGGCAATGAGCAGTTCTTC
TRBJ2-3 | . | TRBV27 | TRBD2 | CASSLVAGGPGTDTQYF | TGTGCCAGCAGTTTAGTAGCGGGAGGGCCGGGTACAGATACGCAGTATTTT
TRBJ1-2 | many | TRBV20-1 | . | CQGRRGGGYTF | TGCCAGGGACGTCGCGGGGGCGGCTACACCTTC
TRBJ1-3 | . | TRBV19 | . | CASSILDSGNTIYF | TGTGCCAGTAGTATATTGGACTCTGGAAACACCATATATTTT
TRBJ2-5 | . | TRBV28 | . | CASSLEYQETQYF | TGTGCCAGCAGTTTAGAGTACCAAGAGACCCAGTACTTC
TRBJ2-5 | . | TRBV5-4 | . | CASSTGTEETQYF | TGTGCCAGCAGCACCGGGACCGAAGAGACCCAGTACTTC
TRBJ2-7 | once | TRBV7-9 | . | CASSPGLAYYEQYF | TGTGCCAGCAGCCCGGGACTGGCGTACTACGAGCAGTACTTC
TRBJ1-4 | . | TRBV18 | . | CASSPPSGYGEKLFF | TGTGCCAGCTCACCACCGTCCGGGTACGGTGAAAAACTGTTTTTT
TRBJ1-1 | . | TRBV2 | TRBD1 | CASSSGTGEAFF | TGTGCCAGCAGTTCAGGGACAGGGGAAGCTTTCTTT
TRBJ1-6 | . | TRBV5-6 | TRBD1 | CASSGETGSVNSPLHF | TGTGCCAGCAGCGGCGAGACAGGGTCGGTTAATTCACCCCTCCACTTT
TRBJ1-2 | . | TRBV6-1 | . | CASSEAGGTGYTF | TGTGCCAGCAGTGAAGCAGGAGGGACTGGCTACACCTTC
TRBJ2-3 | . | TRBV19 | . | CASSMLDRTDTQYF | TGTGCCAGTAGTATGTTAGACAGAACAGATACGCAGTATTTT
TRBJ2-3 | . | TRBV5-1 | TRBD2 | CASSPLPLAGYTDTQYF | TGCGCCAGCAGCCCGCTCCCTCTAGCGGGATACACAGATACGCAGTATTTT
TRBJ2-1 | few | TRBV29-1 | TRBD2 | CSFLGGLATREQFF | TGCAGCTTCCTGGGGGGACTAGCGACCAGGGAGCAGTTCTTC
TRBJ1-3 | . | TRBV18 | TRBD1 | CASSPVGQGASGNTIYF | TGTGCCAGCTCACCCGTCGGACAGGGGGCTAGCGGAAACACCATATATTTT
TRBJ1-2 | . | TRBV18 | . | CASSPSGHDGYTF | TGTGCCAGCTCACCTTCGGGACATGATGGCTACACCTTC
TRBJ2-3 | . | TRBV14 | . | CASSQGGELWGTDTQYF | TGTGCCAGCAGCCAAGGCGGGGAGCTTTGGGGAACAGATACGCAGTATTTT
TRBJ2-7 | . | TRBV7-2 | . | CASSLRWVSYEQYF | TGTGCCAGCAGCCTACGCTGGGTCTCCTACGAGCAGTACTTC
TRBJ2-1 | . | TRBV5-4 | TRBD1 | CASSLDRGVYNEQFF | TGTGCCAGCAGCTTGGACAGGGGGGTTTACAATGAGCAGTTCTTC
TRBJ1-1 | . | TRBV28 | . | CASSTGFGGNTEAFF | TGTGCCAGCAGTACAGGGTTCGGGGGGAACACTGAAGCTTTCTTT
TRBJ2-7 | . | TRBV18 | TRBD1 | CASSPSIPRQGSYEQYF | TGTGCCAGCTCACCATCAATTCCGCGACAGGGCTCCTACGAGCAGTACTTC
TRBJ1-5 | . | TRBV6-1 | . | CAGEGENNQPQHF | TGTGCCGGTGAAGGGGAGAACAATCAGCCCCAGCATTTT
TRBJ2-3 | . | TRBV6-6 | TRBD1 | CASSLIRGDTQYF | TGTGCCAGCAGTTTAATCAGGGGGGATACGCAGTATTTT
TRBJ2-1 | . | TRBV7-2 | . | CASSLVGASESHNEQFF | TGTGCCAGCAGCTTGGTAGGAGCTAGCGAAAGCCACAATGAGCAGTTCTTC